These T cell receptor beta chains were read from a single sample in a study of shared clonotypes between healthy human individuals. Here immunoSEQ multiplex PCR was the method, and the copy in TCRdb shows in-frame clones only, minus some. The data hold approximately 2.3 million clones, with over 85% observed a single time. Sequenced sample: naive CD4+ T cells from PBMCs. Every receptor here comes from a man younger than 35 in good health. Some clones in this sample may be carry-over from other donors' samples. Both conserved end residues are part of each CDR3. D genes are given only for firm matches. Clone size is not always given. Where it is, it says once, few, many or a class for expanded clones.

cdr3_aa: CASSALSYSGANVLTF; cdr3_nt: TGTGCCAGCAGCGCCCTAAGCTACTCTGGGGCCAACGTCCTGACTTTC; v_call: TRBV5-5; clone_size: .; j_call: TRBJ2-6; d_call: .
cdr3_aa: CASSLENLYTEAFF; cdr3_nt: TGCGCCAGCAGCCTTGAGAACCTCTACACTGAAGCTTTCTTT; v_call: TRBV5-1; clone_size: .; j_call: TRBJ1-1; d_call: .
cdr3_aa: CASSEERGVTEAFF; cdr3_nt: TGTGCCAGCTCAGAGGAAAGAGGGGTTACTGAAGCTTTCTTT; v_call: TRBV18; clone_size: .; j_call: TRBJ1-1; d_call: .
cdr3_aa: CASSFGDRHDNQPQHF; cdr3_nt: TGTGCCAGCAGCTTCGGGGACAGGCATGACAATCAGCCCCAGCATTTT; v_call: TRBV5-8; clone_size: .; j_call: TRBJ1-5; d_call: TRBD1
cdr3_aa: CASGGQGDAKNIQYF; cdr3_nt: TGTGCCAGTGGTGGACAGGGGGACGCCAAAAACATTCAGTACTTC; v_call: TRBV19; clone_size: .; j_call: TRBJ2-4; d_call: TRBD1
cdr3_aa: CASSFWGRTSSYEQYF; cdr3_nt: TGTGCCAGCAGCTTCTGGGGCCGAACAAGCTCCTACGAGCAGTACTTC; v_call: TRBV13; clone_size: .; j_call: TRBJ2-7; d_call: .
cdr3_aa: CASSLTPEFYGYTF; cdr3_nt: TGTGCCAGCAGTTTAACGCCGGAATTCTATGGCTACACCTTC; v_call: TRBV28; clone_size: .; j_call: TRBJ1-2; d_call: .
cdr3_aa: CASSFYGTAFFAGANVLTF; cdr3_nt: TGTGCCAGCAGCTTTTACGGGACAGCTTTTTTTGCTGGGGCCAACGTCCTGACTTTC; v_call: TRBV7-2; clone_size: .; j_call: TRBJ2-6; d_call: TRBD1
cdr3_aa: CASSAPSQEAFF; cdr3_nt: TGTGCCAGCAGTGCCCCTAGCCAGGAAGCTTTCTTT; v_call: TRBV28; clone_size: few; j_call: TRBJ1-1; d_call: .
cdr3_aa: CASTPGDRWYQETQYF; cdr3_nt: TGTGCCAGCACCCCTGGCGACAGATGGTACCAAGAGACCCAGTACTTC; v_call: TRBV28; clone_size: .; j_call: TRBJ2-5; d_call: .
cdr3_aa: CASGSFASGDEQFF; cdr3_nt: TGTGCCAGCGGAAGTTTCGCAAGCGGGGATGAGCAGTTCTTC; v_call: TRBV7-8; clone_size: .; j_call: TRBJ2-1; d_call: TRBD2
cdr3_aa: CASSHDRYYEQYF; cdr3_nt: TGTGCCAGCAGCCACGACAGGTACTACGAGCAGTACTTC; v_call: TRBV5-6; clone_size: once; j_call: TRBJ2-7; d_call: .